The 8 T cell receptor beta chains below all came from one sample that was sequenced in a study of T cell repertoires in cytomegalovirus infection. One entry per CDR3 protein, called by TCRdb with MiXCR from the reads. The table shows roughly 760,000 distinct CDR3 sequences, with less than 40% occurring only once. The sequenced sample was PBMCs. These TCRs come from a human donor in good health (CMV status not recorded). Some clones in this sample may be carry-over from other donors' samples.

This clonotype was recorded only once. The V and J genes are TRBV12-3 or TRBV12-4 and TRBJ2-1, with D perhaps TRBD1 or TRBD2 (7 bases each). V lost 5 bases to trimming and J lost 15 bases, with 20 bases between them. The CDR3 runs 13 residues. CDR3 in DNA: TGTGCCAGCAGTCTCCCAGGGGGACTATCAACGTTCTTC. It codes for CASSLPGGLSTFF.

The chain combines TRBV7-3 with TRBJ1-2; 7 positions match TRBD1. The CDR3 sequence is 14 residues long. Germline assignment: CDR1 SGHTA and CDR2 FQGTGA. J gave up 10 bases and V 5 bases, and 13 bases lay outside the gene matches. CDR3 sequence reads: CASSPGTVIDDYTF. CDR3 bases: TGTGCCAGCAGCCCTGGGACAGTGATAGACGACTACACCTTC.

The chain employs TRBV12-3 or TRBV12-4 and TRBJ2-7; weak D call: TRBD1 (5 bases). The V end lost 7 bases, the J end lost 3 bases, and 16 bases lay between the germline ends. The CDR3 is made up of 14 amino acids. CDR3 coding DNA: TGTGCCAGCACCCCCCCAGGGTCTTACTACGAGCAGTACTTC. Amino acid sequence: CASTPPGSYYEQYF.

This clonotype was picked up a small number of times. The chain links TRBV4-1 to TRBJ1-2; D uncertain. Germline assignment: CDR1 MGHRA and CDR2 YSYEKL. The V gene lost 0 bases and the J gene lost 7 bases, with 12 bases spanning the gap. The CDR3 is 14 amino acids. In DNA form, the CDR3 reads TGCGCCAGCAGCCAAGATCAGGACCACCCTGGCTACACCTTC. The encoded protein is CASSQDQDHPGYTF.

The genes are TRBV28 and TRBJ1-2; 7 bases map to TRBD1. CDR3 length equals 14 residues. The germline V gene has CDR1 MDHEN and CDR2 SYDVKM. The junction had 9 bases not matched to a gene; V was cut back by 5 bases and J by 6 bases. The CDR3 protein is CASSRDSFFDGYTF. The DNA for the CDR3 is TGTGCCAGCAGTCGGGACAGTTTTTTTGATGGCTACACCTTC.

The J gene is TRBJ1-2, the V gene TRBV28; 7 nucleotides align to TRBD1. Germline-derived CDR1 and CDR2 are MDHEN and SYDVKM. Losses at the gene ends were 2 bases for V and 3 bases for J; bases not matched to a gene: 6. The CDR3 contains 15 residues. The CDR3 region is CASSLTTGVYYGYTF. The CDR3 DNA reads TGTGCCAGCAGTTTAACAACAGGGGTTTACTATGGCTACACCTTC.

As for this clonotype: One junction end does not reproduce the germline sequence, and a read error may be involved. V and J are TRBV7-6 and TRBJ1-1; perhaps TRBD1 as D (5 bases). CDR3 length: 14 residues. The germline gives CDR1 SGHVS, CDR2 FNYEAQ. This CDR3 reads CACSLNSGATEAFF. The CDR3 DNA reads TGTGCCTGCAGCTTAAACAGCGGGGCCACCGAAGCTTTCTTT. Full variable domain (missing parts from reference TRBV7-6 and TRBJ1-1): GAGVSQSPRYKVTKRGQDVALRCDPISGHVSLYWYRQALGQGPEFLTYFNYEAQQDKSGLPNDRFSAERPEGSISTLTIQRTEQRDSAMYRCACSLNSGATEAFFGQGTRLTVV.

In this sample, this clonotype turned up many times. The chain has TRBV7-2 and TRBJ1-1; perhaps TRBD1 as D (6 bases). Trimming took off 6 bases at V and 5 bases at J, with 19 bases between the two ends. Germline V gene sequence: CDR1 SGHTA, CDR2 FQGNSA. The CDR3 totals 15 residues. CDR3 residues: CASSPTSGGTTEAFF. Here the CDR3 DNA reads TGTGCCAGCAGTCCAACCTCCGGGGGCACTACTGAAGCTTTCTTT.